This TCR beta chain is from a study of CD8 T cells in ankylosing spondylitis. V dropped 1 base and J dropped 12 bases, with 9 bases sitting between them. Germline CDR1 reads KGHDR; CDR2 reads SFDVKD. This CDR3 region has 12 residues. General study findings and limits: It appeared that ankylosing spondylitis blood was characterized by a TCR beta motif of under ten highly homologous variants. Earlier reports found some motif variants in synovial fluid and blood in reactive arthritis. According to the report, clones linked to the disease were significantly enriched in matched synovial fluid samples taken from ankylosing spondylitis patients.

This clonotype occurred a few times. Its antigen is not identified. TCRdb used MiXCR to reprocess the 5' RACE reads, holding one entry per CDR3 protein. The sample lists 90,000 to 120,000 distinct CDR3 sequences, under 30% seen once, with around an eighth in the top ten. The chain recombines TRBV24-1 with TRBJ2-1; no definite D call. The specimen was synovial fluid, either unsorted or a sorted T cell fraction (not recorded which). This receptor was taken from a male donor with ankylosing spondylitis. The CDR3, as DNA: TGTGCCACCAGTGATTTATCAGCGCGGCAGTTCTTC. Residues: CATSDLSARQFF.